These T cell receptor beta chains were read from a single sample in a study of cytomegalovirus exposure and HLA in healthy donors. Libraries were prepared by immunoSEQ multiplex PCR; TCRdb keeps only in-frame clonotypes and omits some of them. The table lists over 100,000 clones. Sequencing input: PBMCs. These receptors were obtained from a man between 35 and 55 years old in good health and CMV-seropositive. Both conserved end residues are part of each CDR3. D genes are given only for firm matches.

D gene: TRBD1; V gene: TRBV19; J gene: TRBJ1-1; CDR3 length: 16; CDR3 DNA: TGTGCCAGTAAAGACAGGGTCGGGGCCATGAACACTGAAGCTTTCTTT; CDR3 protein: CASKDRVGAMNTEAFF
D gene: .; V gene: TRBV6-6; J gene: TRBJ2-7; CDR3 length: 14; CDR3 DNA: TGTGCCAGCAGGGCGACAGGGACTTCCTACGAGCAGTACTTC; CDR3 protein: CASRATGTSYEQYF
D gene: .; V gene: TRBV6-4; J gene: TRBJ2-7; CDR3 length: 13; CDR3 DNA: TGTGCCAGCAGTTTAGAGAAGACTACGAGGCAGTACTTC; CDR3 protein: CASSLEKTTRQYF
D gene: TRBD2; V gene: TRBV28; J gene: TRBJ2-7; CDR3 length: 17; CDR3 DNA: TGTGCCAGCAGTTCCCCGGGACTAGCGGGAGGGCCATACGAGCAGTACTTC; CDR3 protein: CASSSPGLAGGPYEQYF
D gene: TRBD2; V gene: TRBV19; J gene: TRBJ2-3; CDR3 length: 13; CDR3 DNA: TGTGCCAGCGGGACTAGCGGCACAGATACGCAGTATTTT; CDR3 protein: CASGTSGTDTQYF
D gene: .; V gene: TRBV9; J gene: TRBJ2-3; CDR3 length: 17; CDR3 DNA: TGTGCCAGCAGCGCGGTAGTTCAGGGGTTGGTCCTCACAACGCAGTATTTT; CDR3 protein: CASSAVVQGLVLTTQYF
D gene: .; V gene: TRBV6-5; J gene: TRBJ1-2; CDR3 length: 16; CDR3 DNA: TGTGCCAGCAGTTACTGGCCCCAGGCTTCTAACTATGGCTACACCTTC; CDR3 protein: CASSYWPQASNYGYTF
D gene: .; V gene: TRBV10-3; J gene: TRBJ2-3; CDR3 length: 16; CDR3 DNA: TGTGCCATCAGTGAGTCGAGCAGGGAAAGGCGTGATACGCAGTATTTT; CDR3 protein: CAISESSRERRDTQYF
D gene: .; V gene: TRBV5-4; J gene: TRBJ1-1; CDR3 length: 15; CDR3 DNA: TGTGCCAGCAGCTGGGTCCCAGCTACGGGAACTGAAGCTTTCTTT; CDR3 protein: CASSWVPATGTEAFF
D gene: .; V gene: TRBV4-1; J gene: TRBJ2-7; CDR3 length: 16; CDR3 DNA: TGCGCCAGCAGCCAAGGTTCGGCGGCGAGCTCCTACGAGCAGTACTTC; CDR3 protein: CASSQGSAASSYEQYF
D gene: .; V gene: TRBV29-1; J gene: TRBJ2-1; CDR3 length: 15; CDR3 DNA: TGCAGCGTTGAGGGGCAGGGACTGGCGTACAATGAGCAGTTCTTC; CDR3 protein: CSVEGQGLAYNEQFF
D gene: TRBD1; V gene: TRBV7-3; J gene: TRBJ2-7; CDR3 length: 14; CDR3 DNA: TGTGCCAGCAGCTTAGGGACAGGGTCATCCGAGCAGTACTTC; CDR3 protein: CASSLGTGSSEQYF
D gene: TRBD1; V gene: TRBV7-9; J gene: TRBJ2-7; CDR3 length: 15; CDR3 DNA: TGTGCCAGCAGCTTAGAGACAGGGGGGCTAGGTGAGCAGTACTTC; CDR3 protein: CASSLETGGLGEQYF
D gene: TRBD2; V gene: TRBV10-3; J gene: TRBJ2-3; CDR3 length: 17; CDR3 DNA: TGTGCCATCACCCGGACTAGCGGGAGAGGATTCTCAGATACGCAGTATTTT; CDR3 protein: CAITRTSGRGFSDTQYF
D gene: .; V gene: TRBV30; J gene: TRBJ1-4; CDR3 length: 12; CDR3 DNA: TGTGCCTGGAGGGGGAGGGATGAAAAACTGTTTTTT; CDR3 protein: CAWRGRDEKLFF
D gene: TRBD2; V gene: TRBV11-3; J gene: TRBJ2-2; CDR3 length: 15; CDR3 DNA: TGTGCCAGCAGCTCCCGGGGGGGCAACACCGGGGAGCTGTTTTTT; CDR3 protein: CASSSRGGNTGELFF